This T cell receptor (beta chain) was observed in a study of T cell repertoires in cytomegalovirus infection. CDR1 is SGHVS, CDR2 FQNEAQ, per germline. CDR3 length equals 15 residues. J lost 4 bases, V lost 3 bases, and 8 bases had no gene match. This clonotype has at least ten counts. Its antigen is as yet unknown. The study, taken as a whole, reports: Dominating the ex vivo response were TCR beta clonotypes that were CMV-specific and HLA-C-restricted.

TCRdb re-analysed the reads in MiXCR, keeping a single row per CDR3 protein. In the table there are more than 90,000 distinct CDR3 sequences, about 9.5% of which are singletons. The TCR originated in a human donor in good health (CMV status not recorded). Some clones in this sample may be carry-over from other donors' samples. The rearrangement links TRBV7-8 to TRBJ2-5, with 7 bases lining up with TRBD2. The sequenced sample consisted of PBMCs, sequenced either directly or after in vitro stimulation (not recorded which). The CDR3 DNA reads as TGTGCCAGCAGCTTTCGGGGGGAGGGCCGAGAGACCCAGTACTTC. Amino acid sequence: CASSFRGEGRETQYF.